The rows below give T cell receptor beta chains drawn from one sample of a study of T cells in Graves' hyperthyroidism and ophthalmopathy. TCRdb called the multiplex PCR reads again in MiXCR, with one record for every CDR3 protein. The sample includes around 35,000 distinct CDR3 sequences, 45% to 55% seen only once; the top ten take under 30%. The sequenced sample was blood. The source is a woman between 40 and 55 years old with Graves' ophthalmopathy. Each CDR3 is given without its conserved first and last residue. D genes are given only for firm matches. Clone size is shown for a subset of rows, as once, few, many or a class of expanded clone.

d_gene,j_gene,v_gene,abundance,CDR3aa
.,TRBJ2-7,TRBV9,.,ASSVGVGTYEQY
.,TRBJ1-1,TRBV11-3,.,ASSLPQGRTEAL
.,TRBJ2-4,TRBV7-2,few,ASSLNYLAKNIQY
.,TRBJ2-1,TRBV29-1,.,SVEVSFNGQF
TRBD2,TRBJ2-1,TRBV19,.,ASAGLAGDLYNEQF
TRBD2,TRBJ2-1,TRBV10-3,.,AISEGTSGFSYNEQF
TRBD1,TRBJ2-5,TRBV19,.,ASGRQGAPETQY
.,TRBJ2-5,TRBV19,many,ASSQHQAETQY
.,TRBJ1-1,TRBV7-9,many,ASSLKESLHTEAF
TRBD1,TRBJ2-3,TRBV7-3,many,ASSPTHGQGATQY
.,TRBJ1-6,TRBV6-5,.,ASSSSQRRSCNSPLH
.,TRBJ1-2,TRBV5-1,many,ASSFGSGTGYGYT
.,TRBJ2-2,TRBV5-4,.,ASSLDREGTGELF
.,TRBJ1-1,TRBV20-1,.,SARRGYTEAF
.,TRBJ2-2,TRBV28,many,VSSRSPNTGELF
.,TRBJ1-2,TRBV3-1,few,ASSQDHDSSSGYT
.,TRBJ1-2,TRBV20-1,.,SANGGSGYT
.,TRBJ2-6,TRBV9,many,ASSVRTLPNVLT
TRBD1,TRBJ2-3,TRBV29-1,medium-sized,SVDRTGFGDTQY